The 20 T cell receptor beta chains below all came from one sample that was sequenced in a study of cytomegalovirus exposure and HLA in healthy donors. Vbeta (60) and Jbeta (13) primers were used in the PCR. Profiling relied on immunoSEQ multiplex PCR, and the TCRdb table lists in-frame clones only, not all of them. This sample has some 150,000 clones, with over 70% found just once. The sample comprised PBMCs. The source of these receptors is a young man in good health and CMV-seropositive.

The chain carries TRBV7-9 and TRBJ2-1, with 7 bases matching TRBD2. The V and J ends lost 4 bases and 4 bases, in that order; junction bases with no gene match: 4. Germline CDR1 reads SEHNR; CDR2 reads FQNEAQ (reference sequence). This CDR3 is built from 14 residues. The CDR3: CASSWGGGYNEQFF. The DNA of the CDR3 is TGTGCCAGCAGCTGGGGGGGAGGGTACAATGAGCAGTTCTTC.

This sequence joins TRBV19 and TRBJ2-7; maybe TRBD1 (6 bases). V was shortened by 5 bases and J by 4 bases, with 18 bases between the two germline ends. Germline V lookup: CDR1 LNHDA, CDR2 SQIVND (reference sequence). This CDR3 region has 15 residues. Written as DNA, the CDR3 is TGTGCCAGTAGTGTCCTACAGGGTTACCCGTACGAGCAGTACTTC. Its protein is CASSVLQGYPYEQYF.

V and J are TRBV5-4 and TRBJ2-5, with 7 bases aligning to TRBD2. Germline CDR1 SGHNT, CDR2 YYREEE (reference sequence). The CDR3 consists of 15 residues. V lost 0 bases to trimming and J lost 2 bases; unmatched junction nucleotides: 4. CDR3 in amino acids: CASSLDPSGQETQYF. Here the CDR3 DNA reads TGTGCCAGCAGCTTGGATCCTAGCGGACAAGAGACCCAGTACTTC.

J is TRBJ2-7 and V is TRBV18; 10 bases are a match to TRBD2. CDR3 length: 15 residues. J was trimmed by 0 bases and V by 5 bases; bases with no gene match: 4. Germline V gene lookup returns CDR1 KGHSH and CDR2 LQKENI. The CDR3 is CASSSGLADSYEQYF. The CDR3 DNA sequence: TGTGCCAGCTCATCAGGACTAGCGGACTCCTACGAGCAGTACTTC.

The rearrangement uses TRBV6-6 and TRBJ2-3; tentatively, D is TRBD2 (5 bases). Germline CDR1 is MNHNY and CDR2 is SVGAGI (reference sequence). With 9 bases removed from V and 1 base from J, the gap between germline ends came to 14 bases. The CDR3 totals 14 residues. This CDR3 is CASRRNTGTDTQYF. DNA for the CDR3: TGTGCCAGTAGGAGGAATACTGGCACAGATACGCAGTATTTT.

CDR3 region: CASSLVRGTAVLETQYF. The CDR3 nucleotides are TGTGCCAGCAGTTTAGTTCGGGGTACGGCCGTTCTAGAGACCCAGTACTTC. The chain couples TRBV28 to TRBJ2-5; the D gene is possibly TRBD2 (5 bases). This CDR3 has 17 residues. Germline CDR1 reads MDHEN; CDR2 reads SYDVKM. With 2 bases removed from V and 4 bases from J, the gap between germline ends came to 20 bases.

The table lists this clone with a few counts. The chain links TRBV27 to TRBJ2-1; TRBD1 matches at 7 bases. CDR3 size: 17 residues. Germline trimming cut 0 bases from V and 8 bases from J; bases unmatched to any gene: 13. Germline CDR1 is MNHEY and CDR2 is SMNVEV (reference sequence). The CDR3 region is CASSLSVKTGKRDEQFF. For the CDR3, the DNA is TGTGCCAGCAGTTTATCCGTCAAGACAGGGAAGCGCGATGAGCAGTTCTTC.

The rearrangement joins TRBV28 to TRBJ1-2; 10 bases align to TRBD1. With 8 bases clipped from V and 6 bases from J, the junction kept 9 bases outside the gene matches. The CDR3 loop spans 14 amino acids. Germline lookup yields CDR1 MDHEN and CDR2 SYDVKM. CDR3 sequence reads: CASLIGQGDDGYTF. For the CDR3, the DNA is TGTGCCAGCCTTATAGGACAGGGGGATGATGGCTACACCTTC.

The chain uses TRBV4-2 and TRBJ2-1; perhaps TRBD2 as D (5 bases). This CDR3 is 13 amino acids long. V lost 0 bases to trimming and J lost 10 bases, with 10 bases between them. CDR1 is LGHNA and CDR2 is YNFKEQ in the germline V gene. The DNA of the CDR3 is TGTGCCAGCAGCCAAGATAGTAAGCGGGAGCAGTTCTTC. Translated: CASSQDSKREQFF.

The chain joins TRBV7-2 to TRBJ1-4, with 10 bases fitting TRBD1. CDR3 size: 15 residues. V was clipped by 5 bases and J by 7 bases; unmatched bases: 7. Per the germline V gene, CDR1 is SGHTA and CDR2 is FQGNSA. CDR3 bases: TGTGCCAGCAGCCGGGACAGGGGAAGAATTGAAAAACTGTTTTTT. This translates into CASSRDRGRIEKLFF.

The chain carries TRBV7-9 and TRBJ2-6, with 12 bases identical to TRBD2. CDR1 is SEHNR, CDR2 FQNEAQ, per germline (reference sequence). After removal of 3 bases from V and 2 bases from J, the junction contained 8 bases not matched to a gene. The CDR3 is 19 residues long. CDR3 in DNA: TGTGCCAGCAGCTTGGAGGTTGCTAGCGGGAGGGCTGGGGCCAACGTCCTGACTTTC. Translating it yields CASSLEVASGRAGANVLTF.

The genes are TRBV2 and TRBJ2-7; D uncertain. Trimming removed 4 bases from V and 4 bases from J, with 2 bases in between. The CDR3 has 10 residues. Germline V gene lookup returns CDR1 SNHLY and CDR2 FYNNEI. The CDR3 loop is CASSVYEQYF. In DNA, the CDR3 is TGTGCCAGCAGTGTATACGAGCAGTACTTC.

This clone was detected only a few times. The chain recombines TRBV5-1 with TRBJ2-7, with a tentative D call TRBD2 (5 bases). V dropped 4 bases and J dropped 7 bases, with 12 bases sitting between them. CDR3 size: 12 residues. The V gene's germline CDR1 is SGHRS and CDR2 YFSETQ. CDR3 protein: CASSPGGSEQYF. The CDR3 region has the DNA TGCGCCAGCAGCCCCGGAGGATCAGAGCAGTACTTC.

This clone was counted between two and nine times. The chain recombines TRBV7-9 with TRBJ2-7; 7 nucleotides agree with TRBD1. The CDR3 is 16 amino acids. With V trimmed by 3 bases and J by 1 base, 9 bases remained unmatched. Germline assignment: CDR1 SEHNR and CDR2 FQNEAQ (reference sequence). Here the CDR3 reads CASSFSPTGPSYEQYF. The CDR3 DNA sequence: TGTGCCAGCAGCTTCTCCCCGACAGGGCCATCCTACGAGCAGTACTTC.

The genes are TRBV29-1 and TRBJ2-7; 10 bases match TRBD1. The length of the CDR3 is 12 residues. J gave up 5 bases and V 7 bases, and 5 bases lay outside the gene matches. Germline V lookup: CDR1 SQVTM, CDR2 ANQGSEA. CDR3 region: CSGGQGNDEQYF. CDR3 bases: TGCAGCGGGGGACAGGGGAATGACGAGCAGTACTTC.

The chain has TRBV7-9 and TRBJ1-1, with D possibly matching TRBD1 (6 bases). This CDR3 has 14 residues. The germline V gene encodes CDR1 SEHNR and CDR2 FQNEAQ (reference sequence). V gave up 2 bases and J gave up 4 bases, with 11 bases separating them. The CDR3 protein is CASSLFGGTTEAFF. The CDR3 DNA follows: TGTGCCAGCAGCTTATTTGGGGGCACCACTGAAGCTTTCTTT.

The chain recombines TRBV10-3 with TRBJ2-3; D gene uncertain. Between the trimmed V and J ends, which lost 6 bases and 4 bases, there was a span of 14 bases. CDR3 length: 14 amino acids. Germline loops: CDR1 ENHRY, CDR2 SYGVKD. DNA for the CDR3: TGTGCCATCAGGAGAGACTCCCTGCCAGATACGCAGTATTTT. As protein: CAIRRDSLPDTQYF.

The gene calls are TRBV4-2 and TRBJ1-2; D call uncertain. Germline CDR1 LGHNA, CDR2 YNFKEQ. V was trimmed by 0 bases and J by 3 bases, leaving 8 bases between them. The CDR3 sequence is 14 residues long. Here the CDR3 reads CASSQDRNYYGYTF. The CDR3 nucleotides are TGTGCCAGCAGCCAAGACAGGAACTACTATGGCTACACCTTC.

This chain joins TRBV11-1 and TRBJ2-1, with TRBD2 as a possible D gene (6 bases). Per germline, CDR1 SGHAT and CDR2 FQDESV (reference sequence). V dropped 5 bases and J dropped 4 bases, with 9 bases sitting between them. The CDR3 contains 13 residues. Written as DNA, the CDR3 is TGTGCCAGCAGCCTCGGGACTTACAATGAGCAGTTCTTC. It specifies CASSLGTYNEQFF. Based on the CDR3 plus reference TRBV11-1 and TRBJ2-1, the full variable domain is EAEVAQSPRYKITEKSQAVAFWCDPISGHATLYWYRQILGQGPELLVQFQDESVVDDSQLPKDRFSAERLKGVDSTLKIQPAELGDSAMYLCASSLGTYNEQFFGPGTRLTVL.

This chain joins TRBV7-8 and TRBJ2-1; perhaps TRBD2 as D (5 bases). Germline V gene sequence: CDR1 SGHVS, CDR2 FQNEAQ. V dropped 1 base and J dropped 15 bases, with 13 bases sitting between them. The CDR3 is made up of 12 amino acids. The CDR3 DNA sequence: TGTGCCAGCAGCTTAGTGGAGGCAAGTCCGTTCTTC. It is translated as CASSLVEASPFF.